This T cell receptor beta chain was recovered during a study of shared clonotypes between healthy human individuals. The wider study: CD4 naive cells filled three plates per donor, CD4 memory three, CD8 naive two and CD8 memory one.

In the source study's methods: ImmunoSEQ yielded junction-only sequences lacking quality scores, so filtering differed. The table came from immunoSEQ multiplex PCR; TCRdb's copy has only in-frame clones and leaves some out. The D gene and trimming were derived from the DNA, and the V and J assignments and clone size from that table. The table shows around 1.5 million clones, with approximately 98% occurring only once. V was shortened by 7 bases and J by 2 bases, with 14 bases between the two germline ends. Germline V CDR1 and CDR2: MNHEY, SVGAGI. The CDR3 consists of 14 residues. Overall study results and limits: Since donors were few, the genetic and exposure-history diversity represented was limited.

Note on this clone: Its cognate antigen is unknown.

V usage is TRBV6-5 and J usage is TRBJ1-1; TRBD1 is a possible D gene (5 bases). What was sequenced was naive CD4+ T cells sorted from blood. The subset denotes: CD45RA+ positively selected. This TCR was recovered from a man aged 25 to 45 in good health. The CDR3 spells CASNPLGVNTEAFF. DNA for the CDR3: TGTGCCAGCAACCCCCTAGGGGTTAACACTGAAGCTTTCTTT.